The 10 T cell receptor beta chains reported below all come from one sample, sequenced in a study of patients and donors after allogeneic stem cell transplantation. From the RT-PCR reads, TCRdb called clonotypes with MiXCR, one entry per CDR3 protein. The data hold 800,000 to 1,000,000 distinct CDR3 sequences, with approximately 18% observed a single time. Sequenced input: blood, either unsorted or a sorted T cell fraction (not recorded which). The source of these receptors is a human donor who was either an allogeneic HSCT recipient or a stem cell or donor lymphocyte infusion donor (not recorded which). It is not recorded whose cells these are; they may come from a transplant donor.

This chain uses TRBV2 with TRBJ1-2, with TRBD1 identical over 10 bases. Germline CDR1 is SNHLY and CDR2 is FYNNEI. V trimming: 4 bases; J trimming: 3 bases; junction bases outside the gene matches: 5. This CDR3 is 15 amino acids long. The CDR3 coding sequence is TGTGCCAGCAGTGGGGGACAGGGGCCCCACTATGGCTACACCTTC. As protein: CASSGGQGPHYGYTF.

The chain couples TRBV25-1 to TRBJ1-4; D not certain. The germline CDR1 and CDR2 sequences are MGHDK and SYGVNS. This CDR3 region has 16 residues. Trimming took 4 bases from V and 0 from J, leaving 12 bases between them. CDR3 sequence: CASSGAGPATNEKLFF. CDR3 in DNA: TGTGCCAGCAGTGGGGCAGGACCCGCAACTAATGAAAAACTGTTTTTT.

The sample holds many counts of this clonotype. The rearrangement links TRBV7-6 to TRBJ2-3, with D tentatively TRBD1 (6 bases). Trimming cost V 2 bases and J 4 bases, with 16 bases left between them. Germline V lookup: CDR1 SGHVS, CDR2 FNYEAQ. The CDR3 has 16 residues. This CDR3 is CASSLSQGSKSDTQYF. The CDR3 DNA reads TGTGCCAGCAGCTTATCGCAGGGGTCTAAATCAGATACGCAGTATTTT.

The chain combines TRBV7-3 with TRBJ2-2, with D possibly matching TRBD1 (5 bases). CDR1 is SGHTA, CDR2 FQGTGA, per germline. The CDR3 is made up of 13 amino acids. Trimming removed 5 bases at V and 3 bases at J, with 7 bases between. The CDR3 region has the DNA TGTGCCAGCAGCCGCAGGGACACCGGGGAGCTGTTTTTT. It yields the protein CASSRRDTGELFF.

This clonotype was detected once. The chain is built from TRBV15 and TRBJ2-6; D gene uncertain. V was shortened by 0 bases and J by 4 bases, with 16 bases between the two germline ends. Germline V CDR1 and CDR2: LNHNV, YYDKDF (reference sequence). The CDR3 contains 18 residues. In DNA form, the CDR3 reads TGTGCCACCAGCAGAGATTATGGGCCACTTAAAGGGGCCAACGTCCTGACTTTC. This sequence encodes CATSRDYGPLKGANVLTF.

This chain uses TRBV20-1 with TRBJ1-5, with TRBD1 identical over 9 bases. Germline V gene sequence: CDR1 DFQATT, CDR2 SNEGSKA (reference sequence). Trimming at V came to 8 bases and at J to 8 bases, leaving 16 bases not matched to a gene. This CDR3 has 15 residues. CDR3 bases: TGCAGTACCAACCCCATAGCCGGGACAGGGAAGCCCCAGCATTTT. It encodes CSTNPIAGTGKPQHF.

Only a few counts were recorded for this clonotype. The rearrangement links TRBV27 to TRBJ2-7; TRBD2 agrees at 9 bases. V was pared by 5 bases and J by 6 bases, with 5 bases of the junction left unmatched. CDR3 size: 13 residues. Germline V lookup: CDR1 MNHEY, CDR2 SMNVEV (reference sequence). The CDR3 here is CASSPGLASEQYF. DNA of the CDR3: TGTGCCAGCAGTCCGGGACTAGCCAGCGAGCAGTACTTC.

This clonotype came up many times. This rearrangement joins TRBV12-3 or TRBV12-4 to TRBJ2-7, with D possibly being TRBD1 (6 bases). The CDR3 contains 13 residues. V was cut by 5 bases and J by 2 bases, with 10 bases left in between. CDR3 DNA: TGTGCCAGCAGTATCAGACAGGCCTACGAGCAGTACTTC. It specifies CASSIRQAYEQYF.

This chain uses TRBV6-5 with TRBJ2-5; D possibly uses TRBD1 or TRBD2 (5 bases each). CDR1 and CDR2 (germline): MNHEY, SVGAGI. The CDR3 spans 12 residues. The germline V and J ends were trimmed by 8 bases and 3 bases, with 10 bases remaining between them. The CDR3 region has the DNA TGTGCCAGCCGGGACCCTAAAGAGACCCAGTACTTC. It encodes CASRDPKETQYF.

The J gene is TRBJ2-5, the V gene TRBV20-1, with 8 bases that match TRBD2. The germline V gene has CDR1 DFQATT and CDR2 SNEGSKA (reference sequence). The CDR3 is 15 amino acids. The junction had 11 bases not matched to a gene; V was cut back by 8 bases and J by 0 bases. The chain's CDR3 is CSTRRGGWYQETQYF. CDR3 DNA: TGCAGTACCCGACGGGGGGGATGGTACCAAGAGACCCAGTACTTC.